A selection of T cell receptor beta chains follows, all from one sample in a study of cytomegalovirus exposure and HLA in healthy donors. Profiling relied on immunoSEQ multiplex PCR, and the TCRdb table lists in-frame clones only, not all of them. The table records a few hundred thousand clones, roughly 80% of them present only once. The sample consisted of PBMCs. The receptor source for this set is a man aged 40-49 years in good health and CMV-seronegative. The CDR3 runs from the conserved cysteine through the conserved F or W. A D gene is named only where the DNA matches it firmly. The size field is filled for only some rows; it gives once, few, many or a size class.

V	D	J	size	DNA	CDR3
TRBV7-2	-	TRBJ2-3	-	TGTGCCAGCAGCGGCCCGGCGGGGACAGCCACAGATACGCAGTATTTT	CASSGPAGTATDTQYF
TRBV10-2	-	TRBJ1-1	-	TGCGCCAGCAGTGACCCACAAAACACTGAAGCTTTCTTT	CASSDPQNTEAFF
TRBV19	TRBD1	TRBJ1-2	-	TGTGCCACCGAACCAGGGGGAGGCTATGGCTACACCTTC	CATEPGGGYGYTF
TRBV15	TRBD1	TRBJ2-5	-	TGTGCCACCAGCAGGGACAGGGGGAAAGAGACCCAGTACTTC	CATSRDRGKETQYF
TRBV11-2	-	TRBJ1-5	-	TGTGCCAGCAGTCTGGCGGGGGATCAGCCCCAGCATTTT	CASSLAGDQPQHF
TRBV6-5	-	TRBJ2-2	-	TGTGCCAGCAGTCCCGGGACTTTCAACACCGGGGAGCTGTTTTTT	CASSPGTFNTGELFF
TRBV7-3	TRBD2	TRBJ2-3	few	TGTGCCAGCAGCGCCGGAGCTAGCGGGAGAACAGATACGCAGTATTTT	CASSAGASGRTDTQYF
TRBV18	TRBD2	TRBJ2-7	few	TGTGCCAGCTCACCATTTCGGGAGGGGTCCTACGAGCAGTACTTC	CASSPFREGSYEQYF
TRBV6-5	-	TRBJ1-2	few	TGTGCCAGCAGTTTCCCACAGGGCCGGAGCACCACCTTC	CASSFPQGRSTTF
TRBV10-2	TRBD2	TRBJ2-3	-	TGCGCCAGCAGGGCTAGCGGGAAAGATACGCAGTATTTT	CASRASGKDTQYF
TRBV4-1	TRBD2	TRBJ2-3	-	TGCGCCAGCAGTCGAGTAACGAGCGGGAGTCCCACAGATACGCAGTATTTT	CASSRVTSGSPTDTQYF
TRBV10-3	-	TRBJ2-7	-	TGTGCCATCAGGAAGGGGTACGAGCAGTACTTC	CAIRKGYEQYF
TRBV14	-	TRBJ2-3	-	TGTGCCAGCAGCCAAGGACTAATCAGCACAGATACGCAGTATTTT	CASSQGLISTDTQYF
TRBV5-6	-	TRBJ1-1	-	TGTGCCAGCACCCTATCGGGGGGGACTGAAGCTTTCTTT	CASTLSGGTEAFF
TRBV5-1	-	TRBJ1-6	once	TGCGCCAGCAGCATACCCGGGACACTAAATTCACCCCTCCACTTT	CASSIPGTLNSPLHF
TRBV15	-	TRBJ1-1	few	TGTGCCACCACCCCAGACCGAGTTACAGGACGCACTGAAGCTTTCTTT	CATTPDRVTGRTEAFF
TRBV30	-	TRBJ1-2	-	TGTGCCTGGAGTGTAGAAGCGGATTATGGCTACACCTTC	CAWSVEADYGYTF
TRBV7-6	TRBD1	TRBJ2-7	-	TGTGCCAGCAGCCTGGGGACAGGTTCCTACTACGAGCAGTACTTC	CASSLGTGSYYEQYF
TRBV12-2	-	TRBJ2-7	-	TGTGCAAGTCGCTTATTATACGAGCAGTACTTC	CASRLLYEQYF
TRBV6-6	-	TRBJ1-6	-	TGTGCCAGCACTCCGGACAGTAATGGGAATTCACCCCTCCACTTT	CASTPDSNGNSPLHF
TRBV9	TRBD1	TRBJ2-5	-	TGTGCCAGCAGCCCTCAGGGGGCACGGCAAGAGACCCAGTACTTC	CASSPQGARQETQYF
TRBV4-2	-	TRBJ2-6	-	TGTGCCAGCAACCAAGTTATCAACCAGGGAAGTCCAAAACTCCCTGCGGCCAACGTCCTGACTTTC	CASNQVINQGSPKLPAANVLTF
TRBV6-6	TRBD1	TRBJ1-2	-	TGTGCCAGCAGTACCGCGACAGGGCGTTATGGCTACACCTTC	CASSTATGRYGYTF
TRBV28	-	TRBJ2-7	-	TGTGCCAGCAGTTTATGGGGCGGGGAAACCCACGAGCAGTACTTC	CASSLWGGETHEQYF
TRBV2	TRBD1	TRBJ1-1	-	TGTGCCAGCAGAGGCACAGGGGCCGTCGCCACTGAAGCTTTCTTT	CASRGTGAVATEAFF
TRBV6-5	TRBD1	TRBJ2-7	-	TGTGCCAGCAGTTCCCCCACGGACAGGGGAAGGGGCGAGCAGTACTTC	CASSSPTDRGRGEQYF